The present TCR beta chain was sequenced within a study of blood T cells in healthy people across ages. Study-level points and caveats: There were more naive CD4+ cells and higher diversity in long-lived donors than in aged donors. Donor CMV status was unknown, possibly confounding expanded clonotype changes.

Worth noting for this clonotype: Its antigen is as yet unknown.

This CDR3 region has 11 residues. The V end lost 3 bases, the J end lost 7 bases, and 7 bases lay between the germline ends. A second PCR, run for roughly 7 to 12 cycles, used a sample-barcoded 5' primer plus a J-beta primer mix. The template-switch adaptor, which had 12 random nucleotides, put a tag on each cDNA molecule. Each CDR3 protein is one row after TCRdb ran MiXCR on the 5' RACE reads. The data contain about 800,000 distinct CDR3 sequences, 46% of them seen just once; the ten biggest clones take up around 18%. Donors were healthy Caucasian individuals from Russia aged roughly 6 to 95. The chain carries TRBV12-3 or TRBV12-4 and TRBJ2-7; D may be TRBD2 (5 bases). The receptor was isolated from an elderly man in good health. Sequencing was performed on blood. The CDR3 bases are TGTGCCAGCAGTTTTTTAGCGGAGCAGTACTTC. This encodes CASSFLAEQYF.